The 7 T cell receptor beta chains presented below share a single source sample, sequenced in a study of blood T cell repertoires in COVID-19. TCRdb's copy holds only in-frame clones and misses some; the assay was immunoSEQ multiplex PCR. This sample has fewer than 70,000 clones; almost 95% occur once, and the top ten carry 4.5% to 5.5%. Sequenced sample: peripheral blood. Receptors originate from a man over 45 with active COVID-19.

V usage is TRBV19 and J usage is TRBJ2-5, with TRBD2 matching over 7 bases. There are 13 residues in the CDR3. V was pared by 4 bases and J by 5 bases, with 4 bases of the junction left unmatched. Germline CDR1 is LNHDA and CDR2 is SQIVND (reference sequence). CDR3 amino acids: CASSSGGAETQYF. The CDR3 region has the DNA TGTGCCAGTAGTAGCGGGGGAGCGGAGACCCAGTACTTC.

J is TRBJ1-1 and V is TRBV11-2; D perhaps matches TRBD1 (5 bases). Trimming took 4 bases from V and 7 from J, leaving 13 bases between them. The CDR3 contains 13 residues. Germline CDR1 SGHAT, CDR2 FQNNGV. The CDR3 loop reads CASSSPRGIEAFF. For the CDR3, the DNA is TGTGCCAGCAGCTCCCCCCGGGGGATTGAAGCTTTCTTT.

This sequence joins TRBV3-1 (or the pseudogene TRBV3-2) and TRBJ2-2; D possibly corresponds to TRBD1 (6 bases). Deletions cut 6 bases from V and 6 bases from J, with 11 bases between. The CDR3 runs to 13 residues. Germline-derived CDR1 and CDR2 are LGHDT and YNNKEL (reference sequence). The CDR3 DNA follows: TGTGCCAGCAGAAACCAGGGGCCCGGGGAGCTGTTTTTT. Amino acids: CASRNQGPGELFF.

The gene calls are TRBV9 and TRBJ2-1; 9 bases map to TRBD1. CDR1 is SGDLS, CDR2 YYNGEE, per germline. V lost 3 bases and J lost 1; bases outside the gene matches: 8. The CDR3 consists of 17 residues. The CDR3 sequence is CASSALTGGISYNEQFF. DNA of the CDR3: TGTGCCAGCAGCGCCCTTACAGGGGGCATATCCTACAATGAGCAGTTCTTC.

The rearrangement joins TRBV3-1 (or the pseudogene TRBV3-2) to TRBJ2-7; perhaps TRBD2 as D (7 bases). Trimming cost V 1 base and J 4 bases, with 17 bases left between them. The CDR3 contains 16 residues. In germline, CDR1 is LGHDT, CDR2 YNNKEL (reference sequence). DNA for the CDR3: TGTGCCAGCAGCCAAGCGGGGGGCGGAGGGGCGTACGAGCAGTACTTC. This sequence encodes CASSQAGGGGAYEQYF.

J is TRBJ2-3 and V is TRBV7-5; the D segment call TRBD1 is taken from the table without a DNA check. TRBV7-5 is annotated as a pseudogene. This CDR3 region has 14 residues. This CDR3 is CVRSPRTAADTQYF. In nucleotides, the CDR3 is TGTGTCAGAAGCCCAAGGACAGCGGCAGATACGCAGTATTTT.

CDR3 nucleotides: TGTGCCAGCAGCAAAGACGGGGCTCCAGGGGGCGCTTGCCATGAAAAACTGTTTTTT. It specifies CASSKDGAPGGACHEKLFF. V is TRBV21-1 and J is TRBJ1-4; the table calls TRBD1, which could not be checked here. TRBV21-1 is a known pseudogene. This CDR3 comprises 19 residues.